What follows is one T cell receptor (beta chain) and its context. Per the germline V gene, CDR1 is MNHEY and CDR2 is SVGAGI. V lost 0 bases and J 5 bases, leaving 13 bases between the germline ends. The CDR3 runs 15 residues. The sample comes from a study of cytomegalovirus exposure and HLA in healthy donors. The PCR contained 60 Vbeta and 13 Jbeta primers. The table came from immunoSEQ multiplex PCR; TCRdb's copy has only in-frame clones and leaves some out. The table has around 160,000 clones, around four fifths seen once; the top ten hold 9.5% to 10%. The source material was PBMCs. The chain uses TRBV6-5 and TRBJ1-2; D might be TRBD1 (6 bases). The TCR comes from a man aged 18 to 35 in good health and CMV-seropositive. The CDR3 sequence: CASSYSKGTPYGYTF. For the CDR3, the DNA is TGTGCCAGCAGTTACTCGAAAGGGACACCTTATGGCTACACCTTC.